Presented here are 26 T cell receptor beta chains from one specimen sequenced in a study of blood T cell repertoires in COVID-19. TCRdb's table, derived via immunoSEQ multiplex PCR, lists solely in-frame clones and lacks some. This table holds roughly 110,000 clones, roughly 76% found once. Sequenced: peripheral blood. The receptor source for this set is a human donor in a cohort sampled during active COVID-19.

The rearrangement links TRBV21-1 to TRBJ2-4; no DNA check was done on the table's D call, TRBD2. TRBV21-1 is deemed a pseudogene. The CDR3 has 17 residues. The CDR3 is CASTPAGGRLAKNIQYF. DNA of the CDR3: TGTGCCAGCACCCCAGCGGGAGGGCGGTTAGCCAAAAACATTCAGTACTTC.

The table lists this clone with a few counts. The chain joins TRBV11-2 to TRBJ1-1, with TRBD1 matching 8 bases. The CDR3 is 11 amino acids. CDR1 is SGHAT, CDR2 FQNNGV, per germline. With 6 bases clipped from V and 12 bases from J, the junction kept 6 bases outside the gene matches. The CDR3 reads CASRRTGLTFF. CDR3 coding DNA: TGTGCCAGCAGACGGACAGGGTTAACTTTCTTT.

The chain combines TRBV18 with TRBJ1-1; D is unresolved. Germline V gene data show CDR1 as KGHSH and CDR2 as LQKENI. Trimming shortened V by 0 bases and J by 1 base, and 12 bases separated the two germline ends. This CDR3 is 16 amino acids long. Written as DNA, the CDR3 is TGTGCCAGCTCACCACCGGGTGGGCTGGGGAACACTGAAGCTTTCTTT. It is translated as CASSPPGGLGNTEAFF.

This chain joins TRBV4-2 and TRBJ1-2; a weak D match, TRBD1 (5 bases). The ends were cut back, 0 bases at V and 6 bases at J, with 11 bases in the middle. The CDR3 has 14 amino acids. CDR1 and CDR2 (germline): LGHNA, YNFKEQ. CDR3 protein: CASSQERGSDGYTF. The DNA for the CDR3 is TGTGCCAGCAGCCAAGAAAGGGGCTCAGATGGCTACACCTTC.

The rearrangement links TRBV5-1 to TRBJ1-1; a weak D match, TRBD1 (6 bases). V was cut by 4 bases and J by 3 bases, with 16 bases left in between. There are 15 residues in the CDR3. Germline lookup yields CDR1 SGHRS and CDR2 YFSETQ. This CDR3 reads CASSTIGGSDTEAFF. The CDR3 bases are TGCGCCAGCAGCACGATAGGGGGTTCGGACACTGAAGCTTTCTTT.

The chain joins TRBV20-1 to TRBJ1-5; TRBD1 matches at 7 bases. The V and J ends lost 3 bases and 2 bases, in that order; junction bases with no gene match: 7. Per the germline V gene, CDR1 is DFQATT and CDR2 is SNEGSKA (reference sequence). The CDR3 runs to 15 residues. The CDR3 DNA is TGCAGTGCTAGTGACAGGGTGATCGGCAATCAGCCCCAGCATTTT. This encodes CSASDRVIGNQPQHF.

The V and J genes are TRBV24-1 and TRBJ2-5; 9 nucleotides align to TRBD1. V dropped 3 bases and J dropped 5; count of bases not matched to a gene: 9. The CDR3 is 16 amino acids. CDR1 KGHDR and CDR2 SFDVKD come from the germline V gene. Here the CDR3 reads CATSDRPGTGPETQYF. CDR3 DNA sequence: TGTGCCACCAGTGATAGACCCGGGACAGGGCCCGAGACCCAGTACTTC.

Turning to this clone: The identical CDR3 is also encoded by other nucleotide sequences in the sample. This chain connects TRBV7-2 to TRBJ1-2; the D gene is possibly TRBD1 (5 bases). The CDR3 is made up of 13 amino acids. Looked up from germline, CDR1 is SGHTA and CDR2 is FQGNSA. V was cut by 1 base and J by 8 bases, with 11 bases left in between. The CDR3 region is CASSLDAGIGYTF. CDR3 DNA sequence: TGTGCCAGCAGCTTAGATGCAGGGATCGGCTACACCTTC.

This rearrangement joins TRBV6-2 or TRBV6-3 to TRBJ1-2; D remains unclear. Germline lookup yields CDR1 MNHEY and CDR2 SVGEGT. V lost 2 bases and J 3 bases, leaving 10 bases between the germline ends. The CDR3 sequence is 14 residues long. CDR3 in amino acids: CASSYPQIYYGYTF. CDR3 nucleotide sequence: TGTGCCAGCAGTTACCCTCAGATTTACTATGGCTACACCTTC.

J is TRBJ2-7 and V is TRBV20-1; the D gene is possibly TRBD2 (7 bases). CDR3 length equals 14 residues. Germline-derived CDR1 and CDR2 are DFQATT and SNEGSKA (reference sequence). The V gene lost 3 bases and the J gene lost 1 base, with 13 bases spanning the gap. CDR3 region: CSASEGGISYEQYF. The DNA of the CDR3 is TGCAGTGCTAGTGAGGGGGGGATTTCCTACGAGCAGTACTTC.

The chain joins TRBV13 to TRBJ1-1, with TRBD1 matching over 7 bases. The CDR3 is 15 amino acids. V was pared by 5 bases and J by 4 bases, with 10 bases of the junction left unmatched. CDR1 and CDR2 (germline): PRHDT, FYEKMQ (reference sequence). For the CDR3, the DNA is TGTGCCAGCAGCGACGCCAGAACAGGGGTCACTGAAGCTTTCTTT. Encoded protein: CASSDARTGVTEAFF.

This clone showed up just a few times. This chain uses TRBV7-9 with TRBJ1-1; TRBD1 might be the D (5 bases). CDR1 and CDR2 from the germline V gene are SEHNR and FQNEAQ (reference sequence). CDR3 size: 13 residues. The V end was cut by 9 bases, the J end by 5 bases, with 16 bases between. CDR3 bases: TGTGCCAGTCGCCCCCTGGACATGACTGAAGCTTTCTTT. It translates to CASRPLDMTEAFF.

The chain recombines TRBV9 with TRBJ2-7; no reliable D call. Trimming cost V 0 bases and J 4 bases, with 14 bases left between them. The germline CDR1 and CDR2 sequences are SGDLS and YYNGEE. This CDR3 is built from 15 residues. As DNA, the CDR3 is TGTGCCAGCAGCGTAGGCGGCTCCCCCATGTACGAGCAGTACTTC. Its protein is CASSVGGSPMYEQYF.

Written as DNA, the CDR3 is TGTGCCAGTAGTAAAAGCGGGGGGGCCGTATCTGGGGCCAACGTCCTGACTTTC. It translates to CASSKSGGAVSGANVLTF. V usage is TRBV19 and J usage is TRBJ2-6; 10 nucleotides line up with TRBD2. The J segment lost 1 base and the V segment lost 4 bases, leaving 7 bases of the junction unmatched. The germline CDR1 and CDR2 sequences are LNHDA and SQIVND (reference sequence). The CDR3 consists of 18 residues.

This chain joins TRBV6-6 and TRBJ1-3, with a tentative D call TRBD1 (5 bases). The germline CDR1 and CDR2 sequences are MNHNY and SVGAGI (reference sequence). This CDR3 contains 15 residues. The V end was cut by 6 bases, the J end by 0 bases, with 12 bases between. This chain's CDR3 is CASSPQGLSGNTIYF. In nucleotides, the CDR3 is TGTGCCAGCAGCCCCCAGGGACTCTCTGGAAACACCATATATTTT.

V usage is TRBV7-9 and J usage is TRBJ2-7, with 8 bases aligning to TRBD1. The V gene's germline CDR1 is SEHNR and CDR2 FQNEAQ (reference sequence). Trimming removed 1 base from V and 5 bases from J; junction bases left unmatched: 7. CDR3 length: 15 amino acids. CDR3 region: CASSLGQGYVDEQYF. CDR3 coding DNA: TGTGCCAGCAGCTTAGGACAGGGGTACGTCGACGAGCAGTACTTC.

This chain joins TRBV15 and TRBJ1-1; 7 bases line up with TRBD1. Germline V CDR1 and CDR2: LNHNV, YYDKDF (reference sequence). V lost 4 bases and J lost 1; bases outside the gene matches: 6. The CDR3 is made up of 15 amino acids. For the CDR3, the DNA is TGTGCCACCAGCACCAGACAGGGACCGAACACTGAAGCTTTCTTT. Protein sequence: CATSTRQGPNTEAFF.

Written as DNA, the CDR3 is TGTGCCAGCAGCCAAGCCCCAGGGATTACTGAAGCTTTCTTT. It is translated as CASSQAPGITEAFF. The chain is built from TRBV3-1 (or the pseudogene TRBV3-2) and TRBJ1-1; possibly TRBD1 for D (5 bases). This CDR3 is 14 amino acids long. With 1 base removed from V and 5 bases from J, the gap between germline ends came to 11 bases. Germline values: CDR1 LGHDT, CDR2 YNNKEL (reference sequence).

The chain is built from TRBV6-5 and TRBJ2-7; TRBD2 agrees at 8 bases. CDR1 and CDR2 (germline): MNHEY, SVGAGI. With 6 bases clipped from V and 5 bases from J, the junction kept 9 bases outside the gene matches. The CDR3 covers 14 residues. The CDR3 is CASSGSGGSDEQYF. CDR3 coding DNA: TGTGCCAGCAGCGGGAGCGGGGGCAGCGACGAGCAGTACTTC.

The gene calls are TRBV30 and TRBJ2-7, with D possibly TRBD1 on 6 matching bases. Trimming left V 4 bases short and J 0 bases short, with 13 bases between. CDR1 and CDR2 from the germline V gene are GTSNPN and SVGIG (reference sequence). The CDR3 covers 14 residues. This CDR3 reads CAWTSGQPSYEQYF. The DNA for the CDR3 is TGTGCCTGGACCTCGGGACAACCCTCCTACGAGCAGTACTTC.

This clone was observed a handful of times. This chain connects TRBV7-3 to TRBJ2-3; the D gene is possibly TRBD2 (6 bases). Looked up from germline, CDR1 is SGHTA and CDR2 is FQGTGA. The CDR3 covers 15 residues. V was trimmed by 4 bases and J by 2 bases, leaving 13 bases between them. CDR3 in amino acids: CASSSSGAVTDTQYF. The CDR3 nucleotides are TGTGCCAGCAGCTCCTCGGGAGCGGTCACAGATACGCAGTATTTT.

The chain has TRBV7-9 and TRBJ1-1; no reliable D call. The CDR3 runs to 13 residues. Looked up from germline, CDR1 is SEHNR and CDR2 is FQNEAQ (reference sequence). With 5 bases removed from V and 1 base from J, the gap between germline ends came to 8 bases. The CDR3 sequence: CASSVDSNTEAFF. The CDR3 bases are TGTGCCAGCAGCGTAGACTCGAACACTGAAGCTTTCTTT.

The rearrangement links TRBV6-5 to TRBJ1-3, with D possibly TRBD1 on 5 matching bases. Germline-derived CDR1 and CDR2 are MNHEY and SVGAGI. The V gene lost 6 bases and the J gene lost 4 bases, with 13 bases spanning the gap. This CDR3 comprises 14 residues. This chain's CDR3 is CASRAGPQGNTIYF. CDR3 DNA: TGTGCCAGCAGGGCAGGGCCCCAGGGAAACACCATATATTTT.

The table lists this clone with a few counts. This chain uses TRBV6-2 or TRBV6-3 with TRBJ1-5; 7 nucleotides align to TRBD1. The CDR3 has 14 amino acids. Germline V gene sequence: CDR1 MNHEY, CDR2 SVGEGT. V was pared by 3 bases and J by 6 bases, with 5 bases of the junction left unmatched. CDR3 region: CASSYRQGGQPQHF. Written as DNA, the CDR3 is TGTGCCAGCAGTTATCGGCAGGGGGGTCAGCCCCAGCATTTT.

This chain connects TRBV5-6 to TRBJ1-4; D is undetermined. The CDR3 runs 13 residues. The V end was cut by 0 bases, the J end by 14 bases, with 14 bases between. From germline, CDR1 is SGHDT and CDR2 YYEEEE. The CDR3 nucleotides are TGTGCCAGCAGCTTGGCCAGGTCCCCTTATCTGTTTTTT. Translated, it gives CASSLARSPYLFF.

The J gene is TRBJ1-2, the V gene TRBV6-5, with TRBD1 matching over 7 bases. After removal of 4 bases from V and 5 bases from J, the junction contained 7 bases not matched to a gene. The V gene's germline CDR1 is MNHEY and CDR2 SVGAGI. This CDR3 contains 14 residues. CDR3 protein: CASSSGTVLYGYTF. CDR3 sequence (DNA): TGTGCCAGCAGTTCCGGGACAGTTTTGTATGGCTACACCTTC.